This TCR beta chain was captured in a study of blood T cell repertoires in COVID-19. Original methodology: By means of reference gene primer amplification, nucleated cell counts were estimated. Data came from immunoSEQ multiplex PCR; TCRdb stores just in-frame clones and leaves some out. D and trimming were read from the DNA, whereas the V and J calls and clone size are those reported in that table. The repertoire holds 250,000 to 300,000 clones, 85% to 90% seen once, with about 3.6% in the top ten. The germline CDR1 and CDR2 sequences are MNHEY and SVGAGI. This CDR3 comprises 15 residues. Trimming pared 4 bases from V and 5 bases from J, leaving 18 bases between.

The sample comprised peripheral blood. This receptor was identified in a man in his late teens or twenties with active or convalescent COVID-19. V gene TRBV6-5 combines with J gene TRBJ2-7; a weak D match, TRBD1 (6 bases). The chain's CDR3 is CASSSIQGWSDEQYF. CDR3 nucleotide sequence: TGTGCCAGCAGTTCTATTCAGGGGTGGTCGGACGAGCAGTACTTC.